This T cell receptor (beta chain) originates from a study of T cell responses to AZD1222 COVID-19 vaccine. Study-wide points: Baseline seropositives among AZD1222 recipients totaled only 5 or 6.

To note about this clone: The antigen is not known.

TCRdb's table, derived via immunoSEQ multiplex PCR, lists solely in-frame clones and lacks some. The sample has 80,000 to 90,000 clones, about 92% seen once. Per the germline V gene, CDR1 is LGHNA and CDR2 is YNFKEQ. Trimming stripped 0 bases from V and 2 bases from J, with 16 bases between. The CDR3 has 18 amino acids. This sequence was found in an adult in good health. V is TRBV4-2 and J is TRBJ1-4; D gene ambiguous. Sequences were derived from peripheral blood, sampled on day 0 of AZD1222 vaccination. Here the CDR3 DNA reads TGTGCCAGCAGCCAAGATCTCGGATCCGCGTCGACTAATGAAAAACTGTTTTTT. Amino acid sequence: CASSQDLGSASTNEKLFF.